This T cell receptor (beta chain) was captured in a study of naive and memory T cell subsets. V was trimmed by 4 bases and J by 3 bases, leaving 12 bases between them. This CDR3 has 14 residues. The germline V gene has CDR1 MNHNY and CDR2 SVGAGI (reference sequence). Adult healthy volunteers gave 2.5 ml peripheral blood for whole-blood RNA. An oligonucleotide containing a UMI was ligated to the 3' end of TCR cDNA. Study-level findings and limits: This RNA-based method may be sensitive to activation-related transcript changes.

This clonotype has ten or more counts. The target antigen is unknown. Blood and skin TCR RNA was reverse transcribed with alpha and beta constant primers. Four PCR rounds used nested alpha and beta constant region primers plus the SP2 primer. TCRdb recomputed calls from the 5' RACE reads with MiXCR, one row per CDR3 protein. This table has about 20,000 distinct CDR3 sequences, about 4% appearing once. The V gene is TRBV6-6, the J gene TRBJ1-1; D remains ambiguous. This TCR was recovered from a male donor in good health. The CDR3 coding sequence is TGTGCCAGCAGTTTTCCGGGATCGGACACTGAAGCTTTCTTT. Residues: CASSFPGSDTEAFF.